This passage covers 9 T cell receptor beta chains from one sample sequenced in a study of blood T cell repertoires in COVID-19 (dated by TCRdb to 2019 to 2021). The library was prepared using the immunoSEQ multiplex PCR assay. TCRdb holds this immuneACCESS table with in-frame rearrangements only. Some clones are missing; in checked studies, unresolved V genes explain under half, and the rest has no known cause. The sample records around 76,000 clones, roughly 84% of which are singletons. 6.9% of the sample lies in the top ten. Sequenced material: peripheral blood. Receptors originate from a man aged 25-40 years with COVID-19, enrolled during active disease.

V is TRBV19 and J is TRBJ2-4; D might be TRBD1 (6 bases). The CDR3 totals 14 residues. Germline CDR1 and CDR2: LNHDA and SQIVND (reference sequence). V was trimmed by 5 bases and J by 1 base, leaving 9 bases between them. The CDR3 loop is CASSGQGAKNIQYF. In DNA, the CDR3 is TGTGCCAGTAGTGGTCAGGGGGCCAAAAACATTCAGTACTTC.

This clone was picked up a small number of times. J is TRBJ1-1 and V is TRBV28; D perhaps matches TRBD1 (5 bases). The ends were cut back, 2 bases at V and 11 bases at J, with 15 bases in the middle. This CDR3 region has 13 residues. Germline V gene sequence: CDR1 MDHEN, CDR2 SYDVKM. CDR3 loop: CASSLKQAASAFF. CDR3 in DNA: TGTGCCAGCAGTTTAAAACAGGCCGCGAGTGCTTTCTTT.

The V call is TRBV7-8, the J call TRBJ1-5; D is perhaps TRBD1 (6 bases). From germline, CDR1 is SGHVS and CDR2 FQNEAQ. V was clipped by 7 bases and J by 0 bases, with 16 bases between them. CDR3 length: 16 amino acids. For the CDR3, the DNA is TGTGCCAGCACTCCTACAGGGTTTCGTAGCAATCAGCCCCAGCATTTT. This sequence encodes CASTPTGFRSNQPQHF.

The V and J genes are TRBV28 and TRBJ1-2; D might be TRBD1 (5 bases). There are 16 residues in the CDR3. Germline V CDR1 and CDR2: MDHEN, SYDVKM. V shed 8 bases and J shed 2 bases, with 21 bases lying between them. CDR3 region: CASRRWGRVENYGYTF. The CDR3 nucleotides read TGTGCCAGCCGCCGGTGGGGCCGGGTGGAAAACTATGGCTACACCTTC.

The DNA for the CDR3 is TGTGCCAGCATTAGGGCAGGACAGGAGGATCAGCCCCAGCATTTT. This codes for CASIRAGQEDQPQHF. This chain links TRBV6-5 with TRBJ1-5; 7 nucleotides align to TRBD1. V gave up 7 bases and J gave up 5 bases; unmatched junction bases: 11. The CDR3 has 15 residues. The V gene's germline CDR1 is MNHEY and CDR2 SVGAGI.

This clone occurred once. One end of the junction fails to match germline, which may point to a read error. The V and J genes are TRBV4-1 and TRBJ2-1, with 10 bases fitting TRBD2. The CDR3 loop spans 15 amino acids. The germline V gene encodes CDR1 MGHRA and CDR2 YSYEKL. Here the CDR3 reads CASGHLSGREKEQFF. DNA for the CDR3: TGCGCCAGCGGCCATCTAAGCGGGAGGGAGAAAGAGCAGTTCTTC.

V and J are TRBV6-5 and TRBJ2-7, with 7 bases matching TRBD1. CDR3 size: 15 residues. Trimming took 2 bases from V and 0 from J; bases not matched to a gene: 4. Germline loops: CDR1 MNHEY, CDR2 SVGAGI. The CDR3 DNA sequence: TGTGCCAGCAGTTACCGGGACAGCAGCTCCTACGAGCAGTACTTC. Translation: CASSYRDSSSYEQYF.

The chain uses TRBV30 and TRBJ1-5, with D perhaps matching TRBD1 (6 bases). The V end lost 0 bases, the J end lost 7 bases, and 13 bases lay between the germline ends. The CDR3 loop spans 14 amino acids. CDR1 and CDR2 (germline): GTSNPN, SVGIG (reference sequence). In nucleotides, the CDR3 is TGTGCCTGGAGTGTGGAAGGGGGAAGGCAGCCCCAGCATTTT. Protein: CAWSVEGGRQPQHF.

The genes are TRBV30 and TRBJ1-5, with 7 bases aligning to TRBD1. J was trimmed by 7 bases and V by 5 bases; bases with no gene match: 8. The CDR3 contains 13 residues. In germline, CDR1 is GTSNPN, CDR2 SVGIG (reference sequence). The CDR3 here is CAWATGRMQPQHF. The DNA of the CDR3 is TGTGCCTGGGCGACAGGGAGGATGCAGCCCCAGCATTTT.